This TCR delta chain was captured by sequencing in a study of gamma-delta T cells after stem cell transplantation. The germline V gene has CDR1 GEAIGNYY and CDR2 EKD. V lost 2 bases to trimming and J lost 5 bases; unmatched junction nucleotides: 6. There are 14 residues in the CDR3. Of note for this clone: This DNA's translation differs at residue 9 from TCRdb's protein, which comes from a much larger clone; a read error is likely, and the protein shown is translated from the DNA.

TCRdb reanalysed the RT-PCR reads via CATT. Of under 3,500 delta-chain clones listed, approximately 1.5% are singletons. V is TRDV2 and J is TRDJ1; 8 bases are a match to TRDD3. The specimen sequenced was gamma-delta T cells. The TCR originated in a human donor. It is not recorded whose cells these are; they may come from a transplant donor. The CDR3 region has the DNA TGTGCCTGTGACATTCTACTGGGGGGTGATAAACTCATCTTT. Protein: CACDILLGGDKLIF.